This T cell receptor beta chain appears in the sequencing data of a study of beta chain features in type 1 diabetes. Study-wide results and caveats: The study notes PCR might favor shorter templates equally in patients and controls. Small HLA sub-analyses could not settle whether HLA shapes TCRB rearrangement.

This clone showed up just a few times. The antigen remains unidentified. The CDR3 length is 15 residues. Trimming cost V 3 bases and J 2 bases, with 13 bases left between them. Looked up from germline, CDR1 is KGHSH and CDR2 is LQKENI. Isolated RNA was reverse transcribed in full, so expressed TCRB transcripts were sequenced. Libraries were prepared by immunoSEQ multiplex PCR; TCRdb keeps only in-frame clonotypes and omits some of them. The table lists about 620,000 clones, roughly a sixth of them singletons. The TCR sequence derives from a man aged 18 to 30 in good health. The sequenced sample was naive CD4+ T cells from blood. The genes are TRBV18 and TRBJ2-5; the D is unclear. Here the CDR3 reads CASSPKKTVQETQYF. The DNA for the CDR3 is TGTGCCAGCTCACCGAAGAAAACAGTGCAAGAGACCCAGTACTTC.